A single sample gave rise to the 15 T cell receptor beta chains below, sequenced in a study of shared clonotypes between healthy human individuals. Measured with immunoSEQ multiplex PCR; TCRdb has only the in-frame clones, and not every one. The data show more than 550,000 clones, 92% seen once. CD45RO negativity and positive selection for CCR7 defined naive CD8 cells, a population that excluded terminally differentiated effector memory CD45RA+ cells. The sequencing sample was made of naive CD8+ T cells sorted from blood. The receptors were gathered from a man aged 25-40 years in good health.

The chain carries TRBV13 and TRBJ2-7; tentative D call: TRBD2 (5 bases). The CDR3 consists of 13 residues. V dropped 3 bases and J dropped 4 bases, with 10 bases sitting between them. Germline CDR1 PRHDT, CDR2 FYEKMQ (reference sequence). CDR3 nucleotide sequence: TGTGCCAGCAGCTTGGAAAGAGGGTACGAGCAGTACTTC. Its translation is CASSLERGYEQYF.

The CDR3 reads CASSFRVGQGWDTQYF. The CDR3 region has the DNA TGTGCCAGCAGCTTTCGAGTAGGACAGGGGTGGGATACGCAGTATTTT. The chain employs TRBV11-2 and TRBJ2-3; TRBD1 matches 9 bases. Germline V CDR1 and CDR2: SGHAT, FQNNGV. J was trimmed by 6 bases and V by 3 bases; bases with no gene match: 10. The CDR3 has 16 residues.

This chain connects TRBV27 to TRBJ2-3; the D is unclear. The V end lost 5 bases, the J end lost 5 bases, and 8 bases lay between the germline ends. The CDR3 is made up of 12 amino acids. CDR1 and CDR2 (germline): MNHEY, SMNVEV (reference sequence). The CDR3 DNA is TGTGCCAGCAGTAAAGAAGAAGATACGCAGTATTTT. Amino acid sequence: CASSKEEDTQYF.

Written as DNA, the CDR3 is TGTGCCAGCAGCTTAGCGGAGGACATGAACACTGAAGCTTTCTTT. This gives the protein CASSLAEDMNTEAFF. The V gene is TRBV7-6, the J gene TRBJ1-1; D may be TRBD1 (5 bases). This CDR3 has 15 amino acids. Germline V CDR1 and CDR2: SGHVS, FNYEAQ. The germline V and J ends were trimmed by 0 bases and 0 bases, with 8 bases remaining between them.

The V call is TRBV4-1, the J call TRBJ2-1; 10 nucleotides agree with TRBD2. This CDR3 spans 16 amino acids. J lost 6 bases, V lost 7 bases, and 12 bases had no gene match. Germline V lookup: CDR1 MGHRA, CDR2 YSYEKL. CDR3 sequence reads: CASNAVTSGALNEQFF. The CDR3 nucleotides read TGCGCCAGCAATGCCGTTACTAGCGGGGCCCTCAATGAGCAGTTCTTC.

The rearrangement links TRBV4-1 to TRBJ2-7, with a possible D match to TRBD1 (6 bases). Germline-derived CDR1 and CDR2 are MGHRA and YSYEKL. V was cut by 0 bases and J by 0 bases, with 9 bases left in between. The CDR3 has 15 residues. In DNA, the CDR3 is TGCGCCAGCAGCCAAGAAGGGGACAACTCCTACGAGCAGTACTTC. Residues: CASSQEGDNSYEQYF.

The chain is built from TRBV27 and TRBJ2-7; D unclear. CDR1 is MNHEY and CDR2 is SMNVEV in the germline V gene (reference sequence). This CDR3 is 16 amino acids long. The V gene lost 6 bases and the J gene lost 1 base, with 19 bases spanning the gap. CDR3 region: CASRPQDQIGSYEQYF. CDR3 DNA sequence: TGTGCCAGCAGGCCCCAGGACCAAATCGGGTCCTACGAGCAGTACTTC.

The chain uses TRBV9 and TRBJ2-3, with D possibly matching TRBD1 (6 bases). This CDR3 spans 15 amino acids. Germline-derived CDR1 and CDR2 are SGDLS and YYNGEE. V lost 0 bases to trimming and J lost 4 bases, with 12 bases between them. The CDR3 DNA reads TGTGCCAGCAGCGTAGAGGGGGAGTCCGCAGATACGCAGTATTTT. It is translated as CASSVEGESADTQYF.

The V call is TRBV6-5, the J call TRBJ1-2; 7 nucleotides agree with TRBD1. Per germline, CDR1 MNHEY and CDR2 SVGAGI. The CDR3 extends over 14 amino acids. V trimming: 5 bases; J trimming: 5 bases; junction bases outside the gene matches: 8. CDR3 protein: CASSQGTASYGYTF. For the CDR3, the DNA is TGTGCCAGCAGTCAAGGGACAGCCTCATATGGCTACACCTTC.

This chain uses TRBV19 with TRBJ1-1, with D possibly matching TRBD1 (5 bases). The CDR3 covers 12 residues. CDR1 is LNHDA and CDR2 is SQIVND in the germline V gene (reference sequence). Between the trimmed V and J ends, which lost 4 bases and 10 bases, there was a span of 13 bases. The CDR3 bases are TGTGCCAGTAGTACCGACAGTAATAGAGCTTTCTTT. Its protein product is CASSTDSNRAFF.

This chain links TRBV9 with TRBJ1-2, with TRBD1 as a possible D gene (5 bases). The CDR3 has 10 amino acids. V lost 7 bases to trimming and J lost 8 bases, with 9 bases between them. The germline V gene has CDR1 SGDLS and CDR2 YYNGEE. The CDR3 nucleotides are TGTGCCAGCTTCAGGGACGGCTACACCTTC. Protein sequence: CASFRDGYTF.

This sequence joins TRBV9 and TRBJ2-1; 10 bases map to TRBD2. CDR1 and CDR2 from the germline V gene are SGDLS and YYNGEE. Unmatched junction bases numbered 11, after V lost 4 bases and J lost 7 bases. The CDR3 runs 16 residues. The CDR3 region is CASSPRLAGDYNEQFF. CDR3 bases: TGTGCCAGCAGCCCACGTCTAGCGGGAGATTATAATGAGCAGTTCTTC.

This rearrangement joins TRBV19 to TRBJ2-7, with D tentatively TRBD1 (6 bases). The CDR3 contains 13 residues. With 4 bases removed from V and 7 bases from J, the gap between germline ends came to 14 bases. Germline lookup yields CDR1 LNHDA and CDR2 SQIVND (reference sequence). CDR3 amino acids: CASSTTGSREQYF. In DNA, the CDR3 is TGTGCCAGTAGTACCACAGGGTCGCGGGAGCAGTACTTC. The entire variable domain, with the rest obtained from reference TRBV19 and TRBJ2-7, is as follows: DGGITQSPKYLFRKEGQNVTLSCEQNLNHDAMYWYRQDPGQGLRLIYYSQIVNDFQKGDIAEGYSVSREKKESFPLTVTSAQKNPTAFYLCASSTTGSREQYFGPGTRLTVT.

The V and J genes are TRBV27 and TRBJ2-2, with D possibly being TRBD1 (5 bases). V lost 5 bases to trimming and J lost 4 bases, with 20 bases between them. The length of the CDR3 is 17 residues. CDR1 and CDR2 (germline): MNHEY, SMNVEV (reference sequence). In nucleotides, the CDR3 is TGTGCCAGCAGTCACCTTGCCTCCCAGGGTCTCACCGGGGAGCTGTTTTTT. Its protein product is CASSHLASQGLTGELFF.

This clone showed up many times. The genes are TRBV2 and TRBJ1-5; D call uncertain. Germline CDR1 and CDR2: SNHLY and FYNNEI. Between the trimmed V and J ends, which lost 3 bases and 9 bases, there was a span of 12 bases. The CDR3 loop spans 13 amino acids. The CDR3 nucleotides read TGTGCCAGCAGTGATCAAGGGTTTGCGCCCCAGCATTTT. This encodes CASSDQGFAPQHF.